The subject of this entry is one TCR beta chain. What it binds is not known. This sample was taken from a study of cytomegalovirus exposure and HLA in healthy donors. This CDR3 is built from 16 residues. After removal of 5 bases from V and 2 bases from J, the junction contained 7 bases not matched to a gene. The V gene's germline CDR1 is SGHVS and CDR2 FQNEAQ. Findings and limits, study-wide: CMV serostatus alone was available as immune exposure information. Some V segments could not be told apart, so they were left out, TRBV6-2 and TRBV6-3 among them. Prior analysis indicated that the majority of TCR beta V segments exhibited productivity approximately 87% or approximately 30% of the time. Reported performance of the classifier showed diagnosis of cytomegalovirus status with high specificity and sensitivity.

PCR primers comprised 60 Vbeta and 13 Jbeta primers. The table came from immunoSEQ multiplex PCR; TCRdb's copy has only in-frame clones and leaves some out. The sample holds approximately 100,000 clones. V is TRBV7-8 and J is TRBJ2-1; TRBD2 agrees at 9 bases. The specimen was PBMCs. The clonotype originates from a man in his fifties in good health and CMV-seronegative. CDR3 amino acids: CASSRSSGRTYNEQFF. The CDR3 bases are TGTGCCAGCAGCCGCAGTAGCGGGAGAACCTACAATGAGCAGTTCTTC.